What follows is one T cell receptor (beta chain) and its context. The antigen is not known. Germline CDR1 is SQVTM and CDR2 is ANQGSEA. This CDR3 has 13 amino acids. Between the trimmed V and J ends, which lost 6 bases and 3 bases, there was a span of 14 bases. The data were taken from a study of PD-1 blockade in classical Hodgkin lymphoma. Time point reported: cycle 4 day 1 (C4D1), after more than five weeks of nivolumab. Brentuximab vedotin exposure varied among the patients, all of whom had relapsed after autologous stem cell transplantation. The assay was immunoSEQ multiplex PCR, and TCRdb's table has in-frame clones only and misses some. The data hold over 85,000 clones, with approximately 90% observed a single time. Study results and limitations: Some patients began nivolumab under 1 year after ASCT. These patients were excluded from later analyses. CD4+ TCR diversity, unlike CD8+, climbed significantly by C4D1. The baseline diversity of complete responders showed similarity to that of newly diagnosed patients.

Source: peripheral blood mononuclear cells (PBMCs), taken before the fourth cycle of nivolumab. The TCR comes from a human donor with classical Hodgkin lymphoma. V gene TRBV29-1 combines with J gene TRBJ1-1; D unresolved. CDR3 residues: CSVFITEDTEAFF. The CDR3 coding sequence is TGCAGCGTCTTCATTACAGAAGACACTGAAGCTTTCTTT.